This is a list of T cell receptor beta chains from one sample in a study of OX40 agonist ivuxolimab in advanced cancers. The repertoire was sequenced with immunoSEQ multiplex PCR; TCRdb's copy has only in-frame clones and lacks some. Of about 21,000 clones in the sample, roughly three quarters were seen once. Sequenced material: CD4+ or CD8+ T cells sorted from blood, taken in a trial of the OX40 agonist ivuxolimab. Receptor source: an adult with an advanced solid tumor such as melanoma, head and neck, liver or kidney cancer. The CDR3 runs from the conserved cysteine through the conserved F or W. The D gene is left open where the match is weak. Part of the rows lack a size; the others show once, few, many or a class for expanded clones.

CDR3 length	clone size	D gene	J gene	V gene	CDR3 DNA	CDR3 protein
14	NA	NA	TRBJ1-1	TRBV9	TGTGCCAGCAGCGTAGAGGTGGGGAACACTGAAGCTTTCTTT	CASSVEVGNTEAFF
14	NA	NA	TRBJ1-5	TRBV23-1	TGCGCCAGCAGGCACAGGGCTCGCAATCAGCCCCAGCATTTT	CASRHRARNQPQHF
15	NA	NA	TRBJ1-5	TRBV6-6	TGTGCCAGCAGAACCCCGGGGGGCACAGGTCAGCCCCAGCATTTT	CASRTPGGTGQPQHF
16	NA	NA	TRBJ2-5	TRBV27	TGTGCCAGCAGTTCCCTCCTACACGGGGGCAAAGAGACCCAGTACTTC	CASSSLLHGGKETQYF
17	NA	TRBD1	TRBJ1-3	TRBV9	TGTGCCAGCAGCCCAAGTAGGGGACAGGGAAATGGAAACACCATATATTTT	CASSPSRGQGNGNTIYF
13	few	NA	TRBJ1-2	TRBV6-5	TGTGCCAGCAGTTGGGCATTGGACTATGGCTACACCTTC	CASSWALDYGYTF
12	NA	NA	TRBJ1-6	TRBV9	TGTGCCAGCGGCAACTCTAATTCACCCCTCCACTTT	CASGNSNSPLHF
14	NA	NA	TRBJ1-6	TRBV30	TGTGCCTGGAGTGGTCAGGGAAGGAATTCACCCCTCCACTTT	CAWSGQGRNSPLHF
12	NA	NA	TRBJ2-5	TRBV7-3	TGTGCCAGCAGCCCGAACGGGGAGACCCAGTACTTC	CASSPNGETQYF
16	NA	NA	TRBJ2-4	TRBV4-1	TGCGCCAGCAGCCAAGTCGGGGCGTTGGACAAAAACATTCAGTACTTC	CASSQVGALDKNIQYF
16	few	TRBD1	TRBJ2-2	TRBV9	TGTGCCAGCAGCGTATCGGACAGGGGAAACACCGGGGAGCTGTTTTTT	CASSVSDRGNTGELFF
13	NA	NA	TRBJ2-1	TRBV30	TGTGCCTGGAGTGTGAGGCAGGACAATGAGCAGTTCTTC	CAWSVRQDNEQFF
14	NA	NA	TRBJ1-1	TRBV6-5	TGTGCCAGCAGTTTCGTGGGGTCCGTCACCGAGGCTTTCTTT	CASSFVGSVTEAFF
16	NA	TRBD2	TRBJ2-5	TRBV2	TGTGCCAGCAGTGGGGGGACTAGCGGGGCCCAAGAGACCCAGTACTTC	CASSGGTSGAQETQYF
17	NA	NA	TRBJ1-3	TRBV5-4	TGTGCCAGCAGCTTGGGTCCTCCAGGGGTCACTGGAAACACCATATATTTT	CASSLGPPGVTGNTIYF
14	NA	TRBD2	TRBJ2-2	TRBV9	TGTGCCAGCAGTCGGGGGGGCCTCACCGGGGAGCTGTTTTTT	CASSRGGLTGELFF
13	once	TRBD1	TRBJ2-6	TRBV19	TGTGCCGTACAGGGGGCTGGGGCCAACGTCCTGACTTTC	CAVQGAGANVLTF
14	NA	TRBD1	TRBJ1-2	TRBV27	TGTGCCAGCAGTCCGAACAGGGGGGGCTATGGCTACACCTTC	CASSPNRGGYGYTF
13	NA	NA	TRBJ1-1	TRBV7-2	TGTGCCAGCAGCCTCCAGGGAGGCACTGAAGCTTTCTTT	CASSLQGGTEAFF
12	NA	TRBD2	TRBJ2-2	TRBV2	TGTGCCGGTAGCGGGGTCGCGGGGGAGCTGTTTTTT	CAGSGVAGELFF
14	NA	NA	TRBJ2-7	TRBV7-2	TGTGCCAGCAGCCGAAAGGCCTTCTCCTACGAGCAGTACTTC	CASSRKAFSYEQYF
15	once	NA	TRBJ1-1	TRBV7-9	TGTGCCAGCAGCTTAGGAGCAGGAATGAACACTGAAGCTTTCTTT	CASSLGAGMNTEAFF
14	NA	NA	TRBJ1-6	TRBV30	TGTGCCTGGAGTGTAAACAAGCCGAATTCACCCCTCCACTTT	CAWSVNKPNSPLHF
12	NA	NA	TRBJ2-5	TRBV5-6	TGTGCCAGCAGCTTAGAGGGGTATACCCAGTACTTC	CASSLEGYTQYF
15	once	TRBD1	TRBJ1-5	TRBV6-1	TGTGCCAGCAACGGACAGGGAAGCGGCAATCAGCCCCAGCATTTT	CASNGQGSGNQPQHF
12	NA	TRBD2	TRBJ2-5	TRBV28	TGTGCCAGCCGCTCATCTAGCGGGGGGTCGTACTTC	CASRSSSGGSYF
13	few	NA	TRBJ1-2	TRBV5-1	TGCGCCAGCAGCTTGGAGGTGAGCTATGGCTACACCTTC	CASSLEVSYGYTF
11	NA	NA	TRBJ2-7	TRBV6-5	TGTGCCACCGGGACCTCCTACGAGCAGTACTTC	CATGTSYEQYF
16	NA	TRBD2	TRBJ2-3	TRBV4-1	TGCGCCAGCAGCCTTAGCGGGGGGGCGGTCACAGATACGCAGTATTTT	CASSLSGGAVTDTQYF
14	NA	NA	TRBJ1-6	TRBV11-1	TGTGCCAGCAGCGCACAGGGTTGGGGGTCACCCCTCCACTTT	CASSAQGWGSPLHF
13	few	NA	TRBJ1-5	TRBV7-8	TGTGCCAGCAGCTGGGGGGTTAGGGAGCCCCAGCATTTT	CASSWGVREPQHF
12	NA	NA	TRBJ1-1	TRBV6-6	TGTGCCAGCAGTTACGGCGGAACTGAAGCTTTCTTT	CASSYGGTEAFF